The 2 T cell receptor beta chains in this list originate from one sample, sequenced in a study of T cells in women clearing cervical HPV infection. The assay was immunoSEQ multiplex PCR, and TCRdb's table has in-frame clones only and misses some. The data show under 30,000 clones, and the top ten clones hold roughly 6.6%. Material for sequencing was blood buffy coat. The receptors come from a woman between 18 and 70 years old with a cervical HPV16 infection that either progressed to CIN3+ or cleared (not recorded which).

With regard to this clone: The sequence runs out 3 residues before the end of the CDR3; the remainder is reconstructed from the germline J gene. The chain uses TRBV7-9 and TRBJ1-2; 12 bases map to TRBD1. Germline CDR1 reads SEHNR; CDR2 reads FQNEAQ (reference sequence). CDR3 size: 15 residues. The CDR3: CASSLGGTGGYDYTF. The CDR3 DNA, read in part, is TGTGCCAGCAGCTTAGGTGGGACAGGGGGCTACGAC.

The CDR3 DNA, read in part, is TGTGCCAGCAGCCGGGGGGACACTGAA. This gives the protein CASSRGDTE. The whole CDR3 region reads CASSRGDTEAFF. This chain uses TRBV5-6 with TRBJ1-1; tentatively, D is TRBD1 (5 bases). The read falls 3 residues short of the CDR3 end, and the missing part is taken from the germline J gene. Trimming shortened V by 4 bases and J by 3 bases, and 7 bases separated the two germline ends. Germline V CDR1 and CDR2: SGHDT, YYEEEE. The CDR3 consists of 12 residues.